The 20 T cell receptor beta chains given below trace back to one sample, sequenced in a study of T cells expressing NK-cell markers. TCRdb re-called the 5' RACE reads and gives one entry per CDR3 protein, without DNA. This sample contains roughly 280,000 distinct CDR3 sequences. The sequencing sample was made of blood T cells: a sorted CD56 or NKG2C T cell subset, CD4+ or CD8+ T cells, or bulk PBMC T cells (not recorded which). All receptors derive from a man younger than 35 in good health.

The chain recombines TRBV9 with TRBJ2-1; the TRBD1 assignment by TCRdb is unverifiable without DNA. This CDR3 contains 15 residues. Germline V gene data show CDR1 as SGDLS and CDR2 as YYNGEE. The CDR3 loop is CASRALGGLDNEQFF. The variable domain in full, completed from reference TRBV9 and TRBJ2-1, reads DSGVTQTPKHLITATGQRVTLRCSPRSGDLSVYWYQQSLDQGLQFLIQYYNGEERAKGNILERFSAQQFPDLHSELNLSSLELGDSALYFCASRALGGLDNEQFFGPGTRLTVL.

The V call is TRBV5-1, the J call TRBJ1-1; TCRdb designates TRBD1, a call that cannot be tested without DNA. Germline CDR1 and CDR2: SGHRS and YFSETQ. The CDR3 extends over 14 amino acids. CDR3 loop: CASSVTGAGTEAFF.

V is TRBV19 and J is TRBJ1-3. This CDR3 region has 13 residues. Germline V gives CDR1 LNHDA, CDR2 SQIVND (reference sequence). CDR3 in amino acids: CASKWSAGNTIYF.

The chain has TRBV4-1 and TRBJ1-3. This CDR3 has 14 residues. From germline, CDR1 is MGHRA and CDR2 YSYEKL. The CDR3 is CASSSRVAGNTIYF.

The rearrangement links TRBV19 to TRBJ2-5. The CDR3 is 12 amino acids. Germline V gene sequence: CDR1 LNHDA, CDR2 SQIVND (reference sequence). The CDR3 region is CASSRNQETQYF.

This sequence joins TRBV19 and TRBJ2-2; TCRdb's D call of TRBD1 is untestable without DNA. This CDR3 is 16 amino acids long. Germline CDR1 and CDR2: LNHDA and SQIVND (reference sequence). The CDR3 reads CASSTLLQGNTGELFF. Complete variable domain (other parts from reference TRBV19 and TRBJ2-2): DGGITQSPKYLFRKEGQNVTLSCEQNLNHDAMYWYRQDPGQGLRLIYYSQIVNDFQKGDIAEGYSVSREKKESFPLTVTSAQKNPTAFYLCASSTLLQGNTGELFFGEGSRLTVL.

The gene calls are TRBV11-2 and TRBJ2-2; TCRdb returns TRBD2, unconfirmable since there is no DNA. This CDR3 region has 15 residues. The germline gives CDR1 SGHAT, CDR2 FQNNGV. The CDR3 loop reads CASSSGTSNTGELFF. Supplemented by reference TRBV11-2 and TRBJ2-2, the full variable domain reads EAGVAQSPRYKIIEKRQSVAFWCNPISGHATLYWYQQILGQGPKLLIQFQNNGVVDDSQLPKDRFSAERLKGVDSTLKIQPAKLEDSAVYLCASSSGTSNTGELFFGEGSRLTVL.

This rearrangement joins TRBV4-1 to TRBJ1-2; absent DNA, TCRdb's TRBD1 call cannot be checked. Germline V lookup: CDR1 MGHRA, CDR2 YSYEKL. The CDR3 contains 19 residues. The chain's CDR3 is CASSRPRDRLDPVGYGYTF.

This chain joins TRBV5-1 and TRBJ2-3; absent DNA, TCRdb's TRBD2 call cannot be checked. CDR1 and CDR2 from the germline V gene are SGHRS and YFSETQ. The CDR3 sequence is 14 residues long. This CDR3 reads CASKDGAHTDTQYF. Drawing the rest from reference TRBV5-1 and TRBJ2-3, the complete variable domain is KAGVTQTPRYLIKTRGQQVTLSCSPISGHRSVSWYQQTPGQGLQFLFEYFSETQRNKGNFPGRFSGRQFSNSRSEMNVSTLELGDSALYLCASKDGAHTDTQYFGPGTRLTVL.

The chain is built from TRBV20-1 and TRBJ2-5; the TRBD1 assignment by TCRdb is unverifiable without DNA. CDR3 length: 15 residues. Germline CDR1 is DFQATT and CDR2 is SNEGSKA (reference sequence). The chain's CDR3 is CSAPERGAPPETQYF.

The chain couples TRBV5-1 to TRBJ1-2. This CDR3 has 14 amino acids. Germline CDR1 and CDR2: SGHRS and YFSETQ. CDR3 region: CASSLRQANYGYTF.

V usage is TRBV10-3 and J usage is TRBJ2-5; lacking DNA, the TRBD1 call made by TCRdb goes unchecked. The CDR3 sequence is 15 residues long. The germline V gene has CDR1 ENHRY and CDR2 SYGVKD. CDR3 residues: CAISEGQGWEETQYF.

The chain is built from TRBV12-3 or TRBV12-4 and TRBJ2-7; TCRdb indicates TRBD1, and absent DNA this call remains unverified. CDR3 length: 13 amino acids. CDR3 sequence reads: CASSRGTHYEQYF.

The chain has TRBV20-1 and TRBJ2-7; no DNA is available, so the TRBD1 call from TCRdb remains unchecked. CDR3 length: 14 amino acids. CDR1 DFQATT and CDR2 SNEGSKA come from the germline V gene (reference sequence). CDR3: CSATETGRPYEQYF.

The chain employs TRBV7-7 and TRBJ2-1; absent DNA, TCRdb's TRBD1 call cannot be checked. The CDR3 loop spans 13 amino acids. Germline V gene sequence: CDR1 SSHAT, CDR2 FNYEAQ (reference sequence). This CDR3 is CASSEEGGSKQFF.

The chain has TRBV27 and TRBJ2-5; checking the TCRdb D call of TRBD1 is not possible without DNA. Germline CDR1 is MNHEY and CDR2 is SMNVEV (reference sequence). CDR3 length equals 17 residues. CDR3 region: CASSHSRGTVGEETQYF.

V gene TRBV12-3 or TRBV12-4 combines with J gene TRBJ2-1. The CDR3 spans 16 residues. The CDR3 loop is CASSPGAHRSYNEQFF.

This sequence joins TRBV5-1 and TRBJ1-2. CDR1 SGHRS and CDR2 YFSETQ come from the germline V gene. The length of the CDR3 is 14 residues. The CDR3: CASSRTAVGYGYTF.

CDR3 region: CASSSLQGYKNIQYF. This sequence joins TRBV28 and TRBJ2-4; TCRdb selects TRBD1, and the lack of DNA leaves this call unchecked. Germline values: CDR1 MDHEN, CDR2 SYDVKM. The CDR3 consists of 15 residues.

This chain links TRBV29-1 with TRBJ2-1; TCRdb returns TRBD2, unconfirmable since there is no DNA. This CDR3 region has 14 residues. In germline, CDR1 is SQVTM, CDR2 ANQGSEA. The CDR3: CSVRGLAGDNEQFF.